This is a list of T cell receptor beta chains from one sample in a study of OX40 agonist ivuxolimab in advanced cancers. Profiling relied on immunoSEQ multiplex PCR, and the TCRdb table lists in-frame clones only, not all of them. This sample has about 69,000 clones; roughly 92% occur once, and the top ten carry approximately 0.3%. The sample was CD4+ or CD8+ T cells sorted from blood, taken in a trial of the OX40 agonist ivuxolimab. The receptor set was obtained from an adult with an advanced solid tumor such as melanoma, head and neck, liver or kidney cancer. Both conserved end residues are part of each CDR3. The D gene is left open where the match is weak. The size of a clone is reported for some rows only, either as once, few or many, or as a class for expanded clones.

v_call	j_call	clone_size	d_call	cdr3_nt	cdr3_aa
TRBV11-2	TRBJ2-3	NA	TRBD2	TGTGCCAGCAGCTCTTACCCGGGACTAGCGGAACCCTTCACAGATACGCAGTATTTT	CASSSYPGLAEPFTDTQYF
TRBV28	TRBJ1-1	NA	NA	TGTGCCAGCAGTTTAAGGCGGATGGAAGCTTTCTTT	CASSLRRMEAFF
TRBV7-9	TRBJ1-5	NA	TRBD1	TGTGCCAGCAGCTCTGACAGGGGAGGCAATCAGCCCCAGCATTTT	CASSSDRGGNQPQHF
TRBV2	TRBJ2-3	NA	TRBD2	TGTGCCAGCAGGGGACTAGCGGGAGTGCTAGGCACAGATACGCAGTATTTT	CASRGLAGVLGTDTQYF
TRBV18	TRBJ2-5	NA	NA	TGTGCCAGCTCACCAGCGGGCAACCAAGAGACCCAGTACTTC	CASSPAGNQETQYF
TRBV6-6	TRBJ2-7	NA	NA	TGTGCCAGCGGAGGGGGCATCTACGAGCAGTACTTC	CASGGGIYEQYF
TRBV6-1	TRBJ2-3	NA	NA	TGTGCCAGCAGTGAAGCGGGACACCTCACAGATACGCAGTATTTT	CASSEAGHLTDTQYF
TRBV6-5	TRBJ2-1	NA	NA	TGTGCCAGCAGTTGGGGAGCCGAAGGGGATGAGCAGTTCTTC	CASSWGAEGDEQFF
TRBV5-1	TRBJ2-5	NA	TRBD2	TGCGCCAGCAGCATTAGCGGGAGGAAAGAGACCCAGTACTTC	CASSISGRKETQYF
TRBV28	TRBJ1-1	NA	NA	TGTGCCAGCAGTTTTTCACAGACTGAGATGAACACTGAAGCTTTCTTT	CASSFSQTEMNTEAFF
TRBV19	TRBJ1-1	once	NA	TGTGCCAGTAGTCATGGCCGCCAGGGGACCACTGAAGCTTTCTTT	CASSHGRQGTTEAFF